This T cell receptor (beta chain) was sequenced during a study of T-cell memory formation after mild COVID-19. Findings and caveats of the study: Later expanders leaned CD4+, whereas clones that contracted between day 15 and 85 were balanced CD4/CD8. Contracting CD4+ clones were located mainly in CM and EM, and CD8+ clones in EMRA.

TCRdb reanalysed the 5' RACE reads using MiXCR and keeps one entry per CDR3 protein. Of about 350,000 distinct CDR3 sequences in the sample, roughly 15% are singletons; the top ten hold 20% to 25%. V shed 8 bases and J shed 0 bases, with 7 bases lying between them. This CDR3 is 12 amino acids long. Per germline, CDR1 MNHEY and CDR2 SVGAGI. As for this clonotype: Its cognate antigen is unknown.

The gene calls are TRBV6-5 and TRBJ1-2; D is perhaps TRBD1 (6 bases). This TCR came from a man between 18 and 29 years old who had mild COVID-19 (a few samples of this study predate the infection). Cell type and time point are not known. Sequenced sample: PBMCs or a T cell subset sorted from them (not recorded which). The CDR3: CASWDTNYGYTF. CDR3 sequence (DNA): TGTGCCAGCTGGGACACTAACTATGGCTACACCTTC.